The 26 T cell receptor beta chains in this list originate from one sample, sequenced in a study of cytomegalovirus exposure and HLA in healthy donors. The protocol was immunoSEQ multiplex PCR, while the TCRdb copy is restricted to in-frame clones and leaves out a portion. The table includes roughly 140,000 clones, roughly nine tenths detected once. The specimen sequenced was PBMCs. Receptors originate from a woman aged 18-30 years in good health and CMV-seropositive.

The genes are TRBV2 and TRBJ2-7; TRBD2 agrees at 13 bases. The CDR3 length is 14 residues. CDR1 and CDR2 from the germline V gene are SNHLY and FYNNEI. V lost 8 bases to trimming and J lost 2 bases; unmatched junction nucleotides: 3. The CDR3 DNA sequence: TGTGCCAGCGGACTAGCGGGAGCGACCTACGAGCAGTACTTC. Its translation: CASGLAGATYEQYF.

The genes are TRBV6-5 and TRBJ2-5; TRBD1 matches 11 bases. The CDR3 spans 15 residues. V was clipped by 6 bases and J by 6 bases; unmatched bases: 9. Germline CDR1 and CDR2: MNHEY and SVGAGI. CDR3 bases: TGTGCCAGCAGCCTTGGACAGGGGGCGGTTAAGACCCAGTACTTC. Translating it yields CASSLGQGAVKTQYF.

V and J are TRBV2 and TRBJ2-1; no reliable D call. Per germline, CDR1 SNHLY and CDR2 FYNNEI. The CDR3 has 13 residues. The ends were cut back, 4 bases at V and 3 bases at J, with 7 bases in the middle. The CDR3 nucleotides read TGTGCCAGCAGTGTACACCTCTACAATGAGCAGTTCTTC. It yields the protein CASSVHLYNEQFF.

V is TRBV29-1 and J is TRBJ2-3; possibly TRBD2 for D (6 bases). Germline V lookup: CDR1 SQVTM, CDR2 ANQGSEA. The V end lost 4 bases, the J end lost 2 bases, and 10 bases lay between the germline ends. This CDR3 spans 13 amino acids. CDR3 DNA sequence: TGCAGCGTTGCCGGGAGACTCACAGATACGCAGTATTTT. Its protein product is CSVAGRLTDTQYF.

V usage is TRBV6-1 and J usage is TRBJ2-2, with D perhaps matching TRBD2 (6 bases). The CDR3 extends over 13 amino acids. The germline CDR1 and CDR2 sequences are MNHNS and SASEGT. V was clipped by 4 bases and J by 8 bases, with 11 bases between them. DNA for the CDR3: TGTGCCAGCAGTGCGGTCCTAGCGGGGGAGCTGTTTTTT. Translation gives CASSAVLAGELFF.

The chain joins TRBV13 to TRBJ2-1; TRBD2 matches 7 bases. The CDR3 runs to 15 residues. V was pared by 5 bases and J by 0 bases, with 4 bases of the junction left unmatched. Germline-derived CDR1 and CDR2 are PRHDT and FYEKMQ (reference sequence). The DNA of the CDR3 is TGTGCCAGCAGCCTATTAGCGGGCTCCTACAATGAGCAGTTCTTC. It translates to CASSLLAGSYNEQFF.

The CDR3 region has the DNA TGTGCCAGCAGCAAACTTAGGGGTACCTCCTACGAGCAGTACTTC. Translating it yields CASSKLRGTSYEQYF. The chain links TRBV21-1 to TRBJ2-7; TRBD1 was called by the table and not checked on the DNA. TRBV21-1 is designated a pseudogene. The length of the CDR3 is 15 residues.

The chain carries TRBV10-3 and TRBJ2-7; tentatively, D is TRBD2 (5 bases). The V gene lost 0 bases and the J gene lost 2 bases, with 11 bases spanning the gap. Germline CDR1 reads ENHRY; CDR2 reads SYGVKD. CDR3 length: 15 amino acids. The CDR3 here is CAISESREPAYEQYF. As DNA, the CDR3 is TGTGCCATCAGTGAGTCGAGGGAGCCCGCCTACGAGCAGTACTTC.

The rearrangement uses TRBV5-1 and TRBJ2-2; possible D gene TRBD2, 5 bases. V dropped 2 bases and J dropped 6 bases, with 14 bases sitting between them. Germline CDR1 reads SGHRS; CDR2 reads YFSETQ. This CDR3 region has 15 residues. The DNA of the CDR3 is TGCGCCAGCAGCTTCAACGGGGATATTCCCGGGGAGCTGTTTTTT. Protein: CASSFNGDIPGELFF.

V gene TRBV5-1 combines with J gene TRBJ1-1, with 8 positions matching TRBD1. The CDR3 has 18 amino acids. Germline assignment: CDR1 SGHRS and CDR2 YFSETQ. The V gene end was trimmed by 0 bases and the J gene end by 1 base; junction bases not matched to a gene: 11. The CDR3 coding sequence is TGCGCCAGCAGCTTGGCCCTCCCGGGACAGGAGAAGAACACTGAAGCTTTCTTT. Its protein is CASSLALPGQEKNTEAFF.

This chain connects TRBV2 to TRBJ2-7; possibly TRBD1 for D (5 bases). Trimming removed 1 base at V and 0 bases at J, with 16 bases between. Germline assignment: CDR1 SNHLY and CDR2 FYNNEI. The CDR3 covers 17 residues. The CDR3 sequence: CASSEVLVVRASYEQYF. In DNA, the CDR3 is TGTGCCAGCAGTGAAGTCCTGGTGGTCAGGGCCTCCTACGAGCAGTACTTC.

This clone came up once. At one end the junction does not follow the germline gene, possibly because of a read error. J is TRBJ2-1 and V is TRBV30, with 13 bases lining up with TRBD2. The CDR3 totals 12 residues. Germline CDR1 is GTSNPN and CDR2 is SVGIG (reference sequence). This CDR3 reads CACAGTSGIPVF. The CDR3 DNA is TGTGCCTGCGCCGGGACTAGCGGGATTCCGGTCTTC.

The chain couples TRBV7-9 to TRBJ2-1; maybe TRBD1 (6 bases). The CDR3 consists of 15 residues. Germline CDR1 reads SEHNR; CDR2 reads FQNEAQ (reference sequence). Trimming left V 5 bases short and J 4 bases short, with 15 bases between. The CDR3 DNA is TGTGCCAGCAGCGACTACAGGGTTGGGTACAATGAGCAGTTCTTC. As protein: CASSDYRVGYNEQFF.

The V call is TRBV2, the J call TRBJ2-2, with D unclear. The V gene's germline CDR1 is SNHLY and CDR2 FYNNEI. This CDR3 has 14 residues. Trimming removed 6 bases at V and 3 bases at J, with 11 bases between. DNA of the CDR3: TGTGCCAGCAGGCTGGGCTCCTACACCGGGGAGCTGTTTTTT. Amino acid sequence: CASRLGSYTGELFF.

CDR3 in DNA: TGTGCCAGCAGCCCCATGGGCAGGGGCCTCTCCTACGAGCAGTACTTC. Its translation is CASSPMGRGLSYEQYF. This chain joins TRBV28 and TRBJ2-7, with D possibly TRBD1 on 6 matching bases. V was trimmed by 6 bases and J by 0 bases, leaving 18 bases between them. Germline V lookup: CDR1 MDHEN, CDR2 SYDVKM. The length of the CDR3 is 16 residues.

CDR3 in amino acids: CASSQSLAGLETQYF. In nucleotides, the CDR3 is TGCGCCAGCAGCCAATCTCTAGCGGGACTAGAGACCCAGTACTTC. This chain connects TRBV4-3 to TRBJ2-5; TRBD2 aligns across 9 bases. V shed 2 bases and J 4 bases; nucleotides not matched to a gene: 5. CDR3 length: 15 residues. The germline CDR1 and CDR2 sequences are LGHNA and YSLEER.

The CDR3 reads CATSRGGMEQFF. The CDR3 bases are TGTGCCACCAGCAGAGGAGGGATGGAGCAGTTCTTC. The chain recombines TRBV15 with TRBJ2-1; D is possibly TRBD2 (5 bases). The CDR3 runs to 12 residues. Germline V gene data show CDR1 as LNHNV and CDR2 as YYDKDF (reference sequence). Deletions cut 1 base from V and 10 bases from J, with 8 bases between.

The V and J genes are TRBV19 and TRBJ2-1, with 7 bases fitting TRBD2. Germline-derived CDR1 and CDR2 are LNHDA and SQIVND (reference sequence). Losses at the gene ends were 7 bases for V and 13 bases for J; bases not matched to a gene: 10. The CDR3 contains 12 residues. The chain's CDR3 is CASTNLGGGQFF. The CDR3 nucleotides are TGTGCCAGTACCAACCTGGGGGGGGGTCAGTTCTTC. The full variable domain, in which reference TRBV19 and TRBJ2-1 provide the parts outside the CDR3, is DGGITQSPKYLFRKEGQNVTLSCEQNLNHDAMYWYRQDPGQGLRLIYYSQIVNDFQKGDIAEGYSVSREKKESFPLTVTSAQKNPTAFYLCASTNLGGGQFFGPGTRLTVL.

J is TRBJ1-5 and V is TRBV10-3; D gene ambiguous. Germline lookup yields CDR1 ENHRY and CDR2 SYGVKD. This CDR3 contains 13 residues. V lost 6 bases and J lost 4, with 10 bases in between. The CDR3 spells CAIRGLLNQPQHF. Here the CDR3 DNA reads TGTGCCATCAGGGGTTTACTAAATCAGCCCCAGCATTTT.

This clone turned up a few times. The chain has TRBV5-6 and TRBJ2-7; possible D gene TRBD1, 5 bases. This CDR3 comprises 14 residues. Germline CDR1 and CDR2: SGHDT and YYEEEE. V lost 4 bases and J lost 0, with 11 bases in between. CDR3 nucleotides: TGTGCCAGCAGCCCCCCAGGGCTCTCCTACGAGCAGTACTTC. Translation: CASSPPGLSYEQYF.

The J gene is TRBJ2-7, the V gene TRBV20-1; TRBD1 might be the D (6 bases). Germline-derived CDR1 and CDR2 are DFQATT and SNEGSKA (reference sequence). Trimming stripped 6 bases from V and 4 bases from J, with 10 bases between. The CDR3 covers 11 residues. The chain's CDR3 is CSAYDRYEQYF. Here the CDR3 DNA reads TGCAGTGCCTATGACAGGTACGAGCAGTACTTC.

The chain carries TRBV10-3 and TRBJ1-1, with D possibly TRBD1 on 6 matching bases. CDR3 length: 13 residues. Trimming took off 7 bases at V and 2 bases at J, with 11 bases between the two ends. In germline, CDR1 is ENHRY, CDR2 SYGVKD. As DNA, the CDR3 is TGTGCCATCACCCTACAGGGAAACACTGAAGCTTTCTTT. It yields the protein CAITLQGNTEAFF.

This chain uses TRBV7-2 with TRBJ1-1; D gene ambiguous. V was clipped by 5 bases and J by 1 base, with 8 bases between them. CDR1 and CDR2 (germline): SGHTA, FQGNSA. The CDR3 length is 13 residues. The CDR3 nucleotides are TGTGCCAGCAGCGTCACAGCGAACACTGAAGCTTTCTTT. Its protein is CASSVTANTEAFF.

This clone was detected only a few times. The chain recombines TRBV30 with TRBJ2-7, with 15 positions matching TRBD2. Germline V gene lookup returns CDR1 GTSNPN and CDR2 SVGIG (reference sequence). Trimming cost V 0 bases and J 7 bases; bases outside gene matches: 1. This CDR3 comprises 14 residues. CDR3 residues: CAWSVGTSGREQYF. The CDR3 DNA reads TGTGCCTGGAGTGTAGGGACTAGCGGGAGGGAGCAGTACTTC.

The V gene is TRBV11-3, the J gene TRBJ1-2; D uncertain. V gave up 2 bases and J gave up 2 bases, with 18 bases separating them. Germline V gives CDR1 SGHNT, CDR2 YENEEA. The CDR3 has 17 residues. The CDR3 spells CASSLSSIAGSNYGYTF. In DNA form, the CDR3 reads TGTGCCAGCAGCTTAAGTAGTATTGCGGGATCAAACTATGGCTACACCTTC.

The chain links TRBV11-1 to TRBJ2-1, with 14 bases that match TRBD2. CDR1 is SGHAT, CDR2 FQDESV, per germline (reference sequence). The length of the CDR3 is 17 residues. V gave up 2 bases and J gave up 6 bases; unmatched junction bases: 6. For the CDR3, the DNA is TGTGCCAGCAGCTTACGGACTAGCGGGAGGTCGGGCAATGAGCAGTTCTTC. This translates into CASSLRTSGRSGNEQFF.